Presented here are 21 T cell receptor beta chains from one specimen sequenced in a study of T-cell reconstitution after alpha-beta-depleted transplantation in children. Preparing the TCRbeta library involved the use of unique molecular identifiers. TCRdb itself ran the PCR reads through MiXCR, one entry per CDR3 protein. The data show 900,000 or so distinct CDR3 sequences, under 20% seen once. The sequences come from PBMCs, mostly from graft donor cells, collected 360 days after TCRalphabeta/CD19-depleted stem cell transplant. The receptors originated from a male patient between 5 and 17 years old who had a stem cell transplant for acute lymphoblastic leukemia, so the T cells may come from the graft donor.

This clonotype has just a few counts. The chain couples TRBV4-1 to TRBJ2-5; no clear D. The V end lost 2 bases, the J end lost 5 bases, and 15 bases lay between the germline ends. The germline CDR1 and CDR2 sequences are MGHRA and YSYEKL. The CDR3 covers 15 residues. The CDR3 DNA follows: TGCGCCAGCAGCCAATTGGGATCCGGGTTCGAGACCCAGTACTTC. It is translated as CASSQLGSGFETQYF.

This clonotype appeared a few times. The chain is built from TRBV20-1 and TRBJ2-1; no reliable D call. Between the trimmed V and J ends, which lost 4 bases and 7 bases, there was a span of 14 bases. CDR1 and CDR2 (germline): DFQATT, SNEGSKA (reference sequence). The CDR3 totals 13 residues. CDR3 amino acids: CSATDRLGNEQFF. CDR3 sequence (DNA): TGCAGTGCTACCGACCGACTGGGTAATGAGCAGTTCTTC.

This clonotype was recorded a few times. This rearrangement joins TRBV6-1 to TRBJ2-1; 9 bases fit TRBD1. J gave up 5 bases and V 10 bases, and 12 bases lay outside the gene matches. Germline V lookup: CDR1 MNHNS, CDR2 SASEGT. The CDR3 sequence is 15 residues long. CDR3 bases: TGTGCCACCAGACCTCCCGGGACAGGGAACAATGAGCAGTTCTTC. Its translation: CATRPPGTGNNEQFF.

V and J are TRBV7-1 and TRBJ1-1; D is ambiguous. TRBV7-1 has ORF status, its function being uncertain. The CDR3 loop spans 13 amino acids. V was trimmed by 1 base and J by 3 bases, leaving 6 bases between them. The CDR3: CASSSGLYTEAFF. The CDR3 DNA sequence: TGTGCCAGCAGCTCAGGGTTGTACACTGAAGCTTTCTTT.

In this sample, this clonotype turned up a few times. This chain links TRBV24-1 with TRBJ2-7, with D perhaps TRBD2 (6 bases). In germline, CDR1 is KGHDR, CDR2 SFDVKD. V was cut by 10 bases and J by 2 bases, with 14 bases left in between. The CDR3 is made up of 13 amino acids. DNA of the CDR3: TGTGCCACTTCGATGCCGGGGGCCTACGAGCAGTACTTC. It codes for CATSMPGAYEQYF.

This chain uses TRBV18 with TRBJ2-7; D remains unclear. V was pared by 2 bases and J by 2 bases, with 19 bases between. The CDR3 runs to 17 residues. Germline values: CDR1 KGHSH, CDR2 LQKENI. In DNA, the CDR3 is TGTGCCAGCTCACCAGTTTCGAGTGGGCAATCTGCCTACGAGCAGTACTTC. Its protein product is CASSPVSSGQSAYEQYF.

In its sample, this clonotype was seen a few times. The chain carries TRBV5-1 and TRBJ2-1; 14 nucleotides line up with TRBD2. This CDR3 is built from 16 residues. V was pared by 4 bases and J by 7 bases, with 7 bases of the junction left unmatched. The V gene's germline CDR1 is SGHRS and CDR2 YFSETQ. This CDR3 is CASSPPTSGRVNEQFF. Written as DNA, the CDR3 is TGCGCCAGCAGCCCACCGACTAGCGGGAGGGTAAATGAGCAGTTCTTC.

This clonotype was counted many times. The chain uses TRBV19 and TRBJ2-5; D perhaps matches TRBD1 (7 bases). This CDR3 contains 13 residues. Looked up from germline, CDR1 is LNHDA and CDR2 is SQIVND (reference sequence). Trimming stripped 4 bases from V and 4 bases from J, with 10 bases between. As DNA, the CDR3 is TGTGCCAGTAGTAACAGGGGAGGAGAGACCCAGTACTTC. Protein: CASSNRGGETQYF.

The chain joins TRBV4-2 to TRBJ2-5; TRBD2 matches 10 bases. V was pared by 2 bases and J by 3 bases, with 6 bases of the junction left unmatched. The CDR3 is made up of 16 amino acids. The germline CDR1 and CDR2 sequences are LGHNA and YNFKEQ. CDR3 nucleotides: TGTGCCAGCAGCCAACGGAACCTAGCGGGAGAAGAGACCCAGTACTTC. It yields the protein CASSQRNLAGEETQYF.

The table lists this clonotype with a few counts. The J gene is TRBJ2-3, the V gene TRBV5-1; TRBD2 matches 10 bases. V dropped 4 bases and J dropped 6; count of bases not matched to a gene: 8. CDR3 size: 15 residues. From germline, CDR1 is SGHRS and CDR2 YFSETQ. The CDR3 DNA sequence: TGCGCCAGCAGCCTTAGCGGGGGGTCATTGGATACGCAGTATTTT. Its protein is CASSLSGGSLDTQYF.

This clonotype was observed at least ten times. The V gene is TRBV9, the J gene TRBJ2-3; TRBD2 matches at 8 bases. Germline V lookup: CDR1 SGDLS, CDR2 YYNGEE. The V segment lost 0 bases and the J segment 3 bases; nucleotides outside the gene matches: 3. This CDR3 is built from 15 residues. In DNA form, the CDR3 reads TGTGCCAGCAGCGTAGGTCTAGCGGGTACAGATACGCAGTATTTT. Amino acids: CASSVGLAGTDTQYF.

This sequence joins TRBV11-2 and TRBJ2-3; 12 nucleotides align to TRBD2. CDR3 length: 18 residues. Germline V lookup: CDR1 SGHAT, CDR2 FQNNGV. V was clipped by 1 base and J by 2 bases; unmatched bases: 7. The CDR3 spells CASSLVTSGRDFTDTQYF. For the CDR3, the DNA is TGTGCCAGCAGCTTAGTGACTAGCGGGAGAGATTTCACAGATACGCAGTATTTT.

The CDR3 protein is CASSPAPDRGLTGELFF. The CDR3 DNA reads TGTGCCAGCAGTCCTGCCCCAGACAGGGGGCTCACCGGGGAGCTGTTTTTT. The chain joins TRBV12-3 or TRBV12-4 to TRBJ2-2; TRBD1 aligns across 10 bases. The CDR3 consists of 17 residues. J was trimmed by 4 bases and V by 5 bases; bases with no gene match: 10.

Ten or more counts support this clonotype. This chain joins TRBV5-1 and TRBJ2-1; D possibly corresponds to TRBD2 (6 bases). Germline V gene lookup returns CDR1 SGHRS and CDR2 YFSETQ. The CDR3 extends over 14 amino acids. The V end lost 0 bases, the J end lost 3 bases, and 7 bases lay between the germline ends. The CDR3 sequence is CASSLGGDYNEQFF. For the CDR3, the DNA is TGCGCCAGCAGCTTGGGGGGGGACTACAATGAGCAGTTCTTC. Full variable domain (outside the CDR3, taken from reference TRBV5-1 and TRBJ2-1): KAGVTQTPRYLIKTRGQQVTLSCSPISGHRSVSWYQQTPGQGLQFLFEYFSETQRNKGNFPGRFSGRQFSNSRSEMNVSTLELGDSALYLCASSLGGDYNEQFFGPGTRLTVL.

The sample holds a few counts of this clonotype. V and J are TRBV10-3 and TRBJ2-7, with no clear D. CDR3 size: 17 residues. V lost 0 bases and J lost 0, with 15 bases in between. Per the germline V gene, CDR1 is ENHRY and CDR2 is SYGVKD. The CDR3 DNA reads as TGTGCCATCAGTGAGTCGCGAGGTTTCGGCGCCTCCTACGAGCAGTACTTC. Residues: CAISESRGFGASYEQYF.

This clonotype showed up just a few times. V usage is TRBV5-1 and J usage is TRBJ2-7, with D possibly TRBD1 on 5 matching bases. Per germline, CDR1 SGHRS and CDR2 YFSETQ. V lost 5 bases and J 2 bases, leaving 11 bases between the germline ends. The CDR3 spans 13 residues. The CDR3: CASRIQGTYEQYF. DNA for the CDR3: TGCGCCAGCAGGATCCAGGGAACCTACGAGCAGTACTTC.

The chain employs TRBV7-9 and TRBJ2-3; 8 bases fit TRBD2. The J segment lost 1 base and the V segment lost 5 bases, leaving 5 bases of the junction unmatched. CDR1 SEHNR and CDR2 FQNEAQ come from the germline V gene (reference sequence). There are 15 residues in the CDR3. CDR3 coding DNA: TGTGCCAGCAGCCTCAGCGGGAGACGCACAGATACGCAGTATTTT. Its protein product is CASSLSGRRTDTQYF.

This clonotype was recorded a few times. This sequence joins TRBV4-1 and TRBJ2-3, with D perhaps being TRBD1 or TRBD2 (5 bases each). The ends were cut back, 0 bases at V and 2 bases at J, with 15 bases in the middle. This CDR3 has 17 residues. CDR1 and CDR2 from the germline V gene are MGHRA and YSYEKL. In DNA form, the CDR3 reads TGCGCCAGCAGCCAAGATGGGACGGGATTCAACACAGATACGCAGTATTTT. Translating it yields CASSQDGTGFNTDTQYF.

There are a few counts of this clonotype. The chain employs TRBV5-1 and TRBJ1-1; 10 bases agree with TRBD1. The V gene end was trimmed by 4 bases and the J gene end by 3 bases; junction bases not matched to a gene: 3. Germline assignment: CDR1 SGHRS and CDR2 YFSETQ. The CDR3 sequence is 14 residues long. The DNA of the CDR3 is TGCGCCAGCAGCCAGGGACAGGGGCACACTGAAGCTTTCTTT. Amino acids: CASSQGQGHTEAFF. Combining the CDR3 with reference TRBV5-1 and TRBJ1-1 gives the whole variable domain KAGVTQTPRYLIKTRGQQVTLSCSPISGHRSVSWYQQTPGQGLQFLFEYFSETQRNKGNFPGRFSGRQFSNSRSEMNVSTLELGDSALYLCASSQGQGHTEAFFGQGTRLTVV.

This chain uses TRBV12-3 or TRBV12-4 with TRBJ2-2, with a weak D call TRBD2 (5 bases). The CDR3 has 17 amino acids. V gave up 6 bases and J gave up 0 bases, with 17 bases separating them. The CDR3 DNA sequence: TGTGCCAGCAGCCCCGGGGTGTTGGGCTCGAACACCGGGGAGCTGTTTTTT. Its protein is CASSPGVLGSNTGELFF.

This clonotype was detected a few times. The junction does not match germline at one end; this may be a read error. The chain links TRBV24-1 to TRBJ2-2, with D possibly TRBD1 on 8 matching bases. The CDR3 sequence is 14 residues long. Germline lookup yields CDR1 KGHDR and CDR2 SFDVKD. Here the CDR3 DNA reads TGTGCCACCAGTGCAGCGGGGAACACAGGGGGGCTGTTTTTT. Protein product: CATSAAGNTGGLFF.